These 15 T cell receptor beta chains share one sample of origin, sequenced in a study of T cells in Graves' hyperthyroidism and ophthalmopathy. RNA transcripts served as the template for amplifying TCR beta CDR3 regions. Carried out on the TCR CDR3, a first-round RT-PCR used the HTBI primer set. A single record per CDR3 protein comes from TCRdb applying MiXCR to the multiplex PCR reads. Among about 200,000 distinct CDR3 sequences listed, approximately 16% were seen once. What was sequenced was blood. Every receptor here comes from a woman aged 45-59 years with Graves' hyperthyroidism.

The gene calls are TRBV30 and TRBJ1-6, with D hard to call. Germline V gives CDR1 GTSNPN, CDR2 SVGIG (reference sequence). The length of the CDR3 is 15 residues. V lost 4 bases, J lost 7 bases, and 17 bases lay in between. The CDR3 DNA follows: TGTGCCTGGAAAGGAGTCCCAGGCGACAATTCACCCCTCCACTTT. Amino acids: CAWKGVPGDNSPLHF.

This clonotype has more than one count but fewer than ten. This rearrangement joins TRBV6-1 to TRBJ2-7, with TRBD2 matching 12 bases. This CDR3 contains 19 residues. V was pared by 5 bases and J by 0 bases, with 14 bases of the junction left unmatched. Germline-derived CDR1 and CDR2 are MNHNS and SASEGT. Written as DNA, the CDR3 is TGTGCCAGCAGTCCAAGACTAGCGGGAGCGGGTGGTACCTCCTACGAGCAGTACTTC. It yields the protein CASSPRLAGAGGTSYEQYF.

This clonotype has more than one count but fewer than ten. The rearrangement links TRBV20-1 to TRBJ2-7; TRBD2 agrees at 9 bases. Germline-derived CDR1 and CDR2 are DFQATT and SNEGSKA (reference sequence). The CDR3 contains 17 residues. J gave up 2 bases and V 1 base, and 12 bases lay outside the gene matches. CDR3 nucleotides: TGCAGTGCTAGAGGCCGCCTGGGGCTAGCGGGAACCTACGAGCAGTACTTC. Amino acid sequence: CSARGRLGLAGTYEQYF.

This clonotype appeared many times. V and J are TRBV7-2 and TRBJ1-3; 7 nucleotides match TRBD1. The CDR3 extends over 16 amino acids. With 9 bases clipped from V and 0 bases from J, the junction kept 11 bases outside the gene matches. CDR1 is SGHTA, CDR2 FQGNSA, per germline. This chain's CDR3 is CASANTGANSGNTIYF. The CDR3 DNA sequence: TGTGCCAGTGCCAATACAGGGGCGAACTCTGGAAACACCATATATTTT.

J is TRBJ2-7 and V is TRBV7-9; D is perhaps TRBD1 or TRBD2 (5 bases each). Trimming stripped 4 bases from V and 2 bases from J, with 15 bases between. CDR1 is SEHNR and CDR2 is FQNEAQ in the germline V gene (reference sequence). The CDR3 is 15 amino acids. CDR3 DNA: TGTGCCAGCAGCTCAGGGCCGGGGCGAACCTACGAGCAGTACTTC. Translated, it gives CASSSGPGRTYEQYF.

A note on this clonotype: A much larger clone is a single base away; this may be a read error. V gene TRBV6-5 combines with J gene TRBJ1-2; TRBD1 aligns across 9 bases. J gave up 2 bases and V 4 bases, and 14 bases lay outside the gene matches. The CDR3 contains 18 residues. From germline, CDR1 is MNHEY and CDR2 SVGAGI. The chain's CDR3 is CASSSNLYPGTGNYGYTF. CDR3 bases: TGTGCCAGCAGTTCCAACCTGTATCCGGGGACAGGGAACTATGGCTACACCTTC.

This clonotype was recorded at least ten times. The rearrangement links TRBV18 to TRBJ1-5, with D possibly matching TRBD1 (6 bases). V was trimmed by 8 bases and J by 6 bases, leaving 14 bases between them. CDR3 length: 13 amino acids. CDR1 KGHSH and CDR2 LQKENI come from the germline V gene. Written as DNA, the CDR3 is TGTGCCAGCCGCGGCACAGGGCGTCAGCCCCAGCATTTT. Encoded protein: CASRGTGRQPQHF.

The chain recombines TRBV7-8 with TRBJ1-4; 7 positions agree with TRBD1. The V and J ends lost 2 bases and 7 bases, in that order; junction bases with no gene match: 25. Per the germline V gene, CDR1 is SGHVS and CDR2 is FQNEAQ. The CDR3 is 21 residues long. CDR3: CASSLTWVGHRGRWATEKLFF. CDR3 DNA: TGTGCCAGCAGCTTAACCTGGGTTGGACACAGGGGACGATGGGCTACTGAAAAACTGTTTTTT.

This clonotype has a count of ten or more. V and J are TRBV5-1 and TRBJ2-2; the D is unclear. The V gene's germline CDR1 is SGHRS and CDR2 YFSETQ. This CDR3 comprises 14 residues. V dropped 4 bases and J dropped 0 bases, with 7 bases sitting between them. The CDR3: CASSVLANTGELFF. CDR3 nucleotides: TGCGCCAGCAGCGTCCTAGCGAACACCGGGGAGCTGTTTTTT.

This clonotype was recorded at least ten times. The CDR3 loop reads CASSRSVTSTDTQYF. For the CDR3, the DNA is TGTGCCAGCAGCCGTAGCGTCACTAGCACAGATACGCAGTATTTT. The V gene is TRBV7-3, the J gene TRBJ2-3, with D possibly being TRBD2 (5 bases). The V and J ends lost 5 bases and 0 bases respectively, with 12 bases between them. CDR1 is SGHTA, CDR2 FQGTGA, per germline. This CDR3 contains 15 residues.

This rearrangement joins TRBV20-1 to TRBJ1-6; D may be TRBD1 (5 bases). Trimming pared 5 bases from V and 9 bases from J, leaving 17 bases between. Per germline, CDR1 DFQATT and CDR2 SNEGSKA (reference sequence). The CDR3 has 14 residues. The CDR3 is CSAGFEGRISPLHF. The DNA for the CDR3 is TGCAGTGCTGGTTTTGAGGGGAGGATTTCACCCCTCCACTTT.

V gene TRBV11-2 combines with J gene TRBJ1-4; D gene uncertain. The CDR3 contains 13 residues. The germline gives CDR1 SGHAT, CDR2 FQNNGV. V lost 3 bases, J lost 4 bases, and 6 bases lay in between. CDR3 sequence reads: CASSFPYNEKLFF. CDR3 sequence (DNA): TGTGCCAGCAGCTTCCCGTATAATGAAAAACTGTTTTTT. Drawing the rest from reference TRBV11-2 and TRBJ1-4, the complete variable domain is EAGVAQSPRYKIIEKRQSVAFWCNPISGHATLYWYQQILGQGPKLLIQFQNNGVVDDSQLPKDRFSAERLKGVDSTLKIQPAKLEDSAVYLCASSFPYNEKLFFGSGTQLSVL.

The CDR3 nucleotides read TGTGCCAGTATTGAGGGCGGGAACAATCAGCCCCAGCATTTT. Translating it yields CASIEGGNNQPQHF. The chain recombines TRBV19 with TRBJ1-5; D ambiguous. Trimming took off 7 bases at V and 3 bases at J, with 13 bases between the two ends. Germline loops: CDR1 LNHDA, CDR2 SQIVND (reference sequence). The length of the CDR3 is 14 residues. Supplemented by reference TRBV19 and TRBJ1-5, the full variable domain reads DGGITQSPKYLFRKEGQNVTLSCEQNLNHDAMYWYRQDPGQGLRLIYYSQIVNDFQKGDIAEGYSVSREKKESFPLTVTSAQKNPTAFYLCASIEGGNNQPQHFGDGTRLSIL.

This clonotype turned up a few times. Given a much more abundant clone one base away, this may be a read error. This is likely a read error, given that the CDR3 carries no conserved phenylalanine or tryptophan at its end. The chain combines TRBV5-5 with TRBJ1-1; a weak D match, TRBD1 (6 bases). The CDR3 is made up of 14 amino acids. Trimming took off 1 base at V and 4 bases at J, with 11 bases between the two ends. Germline V gene sequence: CDR1 SGHKS, CDR2 YYEKEE (reference sequence). In DNA, the CDR3 is TGTGCCAGCAGCTTGTGGGGAGGGGGCACTGAAGCTTTCTCT. Amino acid sequence: CASSLWGGGTEAFS.

This clonotype was seen ten or more times. The chain recombines TRBV28 with TRBJ1-2; 10 bases align to TRBD1. Germline CDR1 and CDR2: MDHEN and SYDVKM. V dropped 7 bases and J dropped 6; count of bases not matched to a gene: 14. The CDR3 is 16 residues long. The CDR3 region has the DNA TGTGCCAGCACCCTAATCCGAGGGGGACAGGGGAATGGCTACACCTTC. It specifies CASTLIRGGQGNGYTF.